Listed below are T cell receptor beta chains from one sample, sequenced in a study of tumor-infiltrating lymphocytes in primary liver carcinoma. Each CDR3 protein gets one entry after TCRdb re-called the multiplex PCR reads with MiXCR. The sample has more than 60,000 distinct CDR3 sequences, about 70% seen once; the top ten hold 25% to 35%. The sample was liver tumor tissue from sampling region 4. The receptors shown here come from a man aged 35-49 years with primary liver carcinoma and hepatitis B virus infection. Both conserved end residues are part of each CDR3. Only part of the rows carry a size: once, few, many, or a class if the clone is expanded.

>10|TRBJ1-2|.|TRBV29-1
CSVLTDGYTF
>14|TRBJ1-1|.|TRBV4-2
CANSPGVGDTEAFF
>14|TRBJ2-3|.|TRBV11-2
CASSFVDNTDAQYF
>14|TRBJ1-1|.|TRBV9
CASSALTVETEAFF
>16|TRBJ2-1|.|TRBV4-1
CASSQSGTSSGNEQFF
>15|TRBJ2-3|once|TRBV5-5
CASSPSGVSTDSQYF
>14|TRBJ2-3|.|TRBV6-5
CTSSKQSDTDTQYF
>15|TRBJ1-3|.|TRBV10-2
CATRTGLRPGDTIYF
>15|TRBJ2-2|.|TRBV6-5
CTSSYLDSDTGELFF
>14|TRBJ2-7|.|TRBV6-1
CASSETGWKDVQYF
>14|TRBJ1-1|.|TRBV4-2
CASNQLKEGTGAFF
>15|TRBJ1-6|.|TRBV12-3/TRBV12-4
CASSSTTGGNSLLHF
>14|TRBJ1-6|once|TRBV6-5
CASSYSREYSPFQF
>16|TRBJ1-5|many|TRBV7-8
CASSLRPPGSNQPQHF
>15|TRBJ2-2|.|TRBV12-3/TRBV12-4
CASGLRDTLTGELFF
>13|TRBJ2-7|.|TRBV6-1
CATQHGGSYEQYF
>16|TRBJ2-4|many|TRBV10-3
CAISEGQGSAKNIQYF
>16|TRBJ2-2|.|TRBV11-1
CASSIEGQGKTGGLFF
>14|TRBJ2-3|.|TRBV7-9
CACNLNRVPDTQYF
>14|TRBJ2-1|.|TRBV11-2
CTSSSGPAVNEQFF
>14|TRBJ1-2|medium-sized|TRBV11-2
CASSLVVNNYGYTF
>17|TRBJ2-5|.|TRBV28
CASSLYPEGPTQKTQYF
>15|TRBJ2-3|.|TRBV7-2
CASAKDYLSTDTQYF
>16|TRBJ2-3|.|TRBV6-1
CASSQLVGLTTYTQYF
>14|TRBJ2-7|.|TRBV12-3/TRBV12-4
CVSSLHGEGNGQYF
>17|TRBJ2-1|.|TRBV11-2
CASSPGLAGTSYNEQFF
>13|TRBJ2-1|.|TRBV10-3
CAITTGEVGKQFF
>14|TRBJ2-1|many|TRBV12-3/TRBV12-4
CASRIAGPRGEQFF
>15|TRBJ2-1|many|TRBV12-3/TRBV12-4
CASSPLAGGGNEQFF
>15|TRBJ2-3|.|TRBV29-1
CSIDGQTRSTDTQYF
>14|.|once|TRBV6-6
CASSYDREDQSQYF
>15|TRBJ2-6|few|TRBV14
CASSQLAPEANVLTF
>14|TRBJ2-1|many|TRBV6-5
CASSYRDTHNEQFF
>14|TRBJ2-7|many|TRBV10-3
CAISEGQGSYEQYF
>14|TRBJ2-1|many|TRBV7-8
CASSSLAGSNEQFF
>15|TRBJ2-5|many|TRBV25-1
CASSEGQATQETQYF
>13|TRBJ1-6|.|TRBV20-1
CSAGRDIYSPLHF
>16|TRBJ2-5|.|TRBV11-2
CTSRTRDAAHQETQYF